These 29 T cell receptor beta chains share one sample of origin, sequenced in a study of a mutant IDH1 vaccine in newly diagnosed glioma. Measured with immunoSEQ multiplex PCR; TCRdb has only the in-frame clones, and not every one. This table has over 65,000 clones, roughly 84% appearing once. Which antigens these TCRs recognize remains unknown. Time point defined: week 35, safety follow-up. Each dose of the vaccine consisted of 300 ug of mutant IDH1 20-mer peptide, with topical imiquimod. Source: PBMCs, taken from a glioma patient whose treatment included an IDH1 peptide vaccine. Source of these receptors: a man between 18 and 35 years old with glioma.

This clone was counted ten times or more. The chain links TRBV4-3 to TRBJ1-5; 9 bases map to TRBD1. The V gene's germline CDR1 is LGHNA and CDR2 YSLEER. This CDR3 has 16 residues. V was clipped by 0 bases and J by 0 bases; unmatched bases: 0. The CDR3 reads CASSQEQGASNQPQHF. The CDR3 coding sequence is TGCGCCAGCAGCCAAGAACAGGGGGCTAGCAATCAGCCCCAGCATTTT.

CDR3 loop: CASNGNRETQYF. Here the CDR3 DNA reads TGTGCCAGCAACGGGAATAGGGAGACCCAGTACTTC. The chain carries TRBV6-6 and TRBJ2-5; possible D gene TRBD2, 5 bases. CDR1 and CDR2 from the germline V gene are MNHNY and SVGAGI (reference sequence). The CDR3 length is 12 residues. The V end lost 7 bases, the J end lost 5 bases, and 11 bases lay between the germline ends.

The DNA for the CDR3 is TGCGCCAGCAGCCCTACGGCTTTCTATGGCTACACCTTC. Translating gives CASSPTAFYGYTF. The rearrangement uses TRBV5-1 and TRBJ1-2; no clear D. V was clipped by 4 bases and J by 4 bases, with 11 bases between them. The CDR3 is made up of 13 amino acids. The V gene's germline CDR1 is SGHRS and CDR2 YFSETQ. Together with reference TRBV5-1 and TRBJ1-2, the CDR3 gives the full variable domain: KAGVTQTPRYLIKTRGQQVTLSCSPISGHRSVSWYQQTPGQGLQFLFEYFSETQRNKGNFPGRFSGRQFSNSRSEMNVSTLELGDSALYLCASSPTAFYGYTFGSGTRLTVV.

V gene TRBV6-5 combines with J gene TRBJ2-7, with D possibly called TRBD1 or TRBD2 (5 bases each). Germline CDR1 reads MNHEY; CDR2 reads SVGAGI. The CDR3 has 15 amino acids. V lost 0 bases and J lost 0, with 9 bases in between. The CDR3 coding sequence is TGTGCCAGCAGTTACTCCGCAGGGAGCTCCTACGAGCAGTACTTC. This sequence encodes CASSYSAGSSYEQYF.

The rearrangement uses TRBV28 and TRBJ1-5; the D is unclear. This CDR3 has 13 residues. Per the germline V gene, CDR1 is MDHEN and CDR2 is SYDVKM. V was clipped by 4 bases and J by 4 bases, with 8 bases between them. As DNA, the CDR3 is TGTGCCAGCAGTTCTGTTAATAATCAGCCCCAGCATTTT. It specifies CASSSVNNQPQHF. The full variable domain, in which reference TRBV28 and TRBJ1-5 provide the parts outside the CDR3, is DVKVTQSSRYLVKRTGEKVFLECVQDMDHENMFWYRQDPGLGLRLIYFSYDVKMKEKGDIPEGYSVSREKKERFSLILESASTNQTSMYLCASSSVNNQPQHFGDGTRLSIL.

The chain carries TRBV6-5 and TRBJ1-2; 7 positions agree with TRBD1. Per germline, CDR1 MNHEY and CDR2 SVGAGI. This CDR3 has 14 residues. Trimming took 5 bases from V and 6 from J; bases not matched to a gene: 9. In DNA, the CDR3 is TGTGCCAGCAGTGACAGGGACGGAGCGGATGGCTACACCTTC. Translation: CASSDRDGADGYTF.

The chain carries TRBV5-6 and TRBJ1-4; D perhaps matches TRBD1 (6 bases). Germline V gene sequence: CDR1 SGHDT, CDR2 YYEEEE. This CDR3 is 14 amino acids long. Trimming shortened V by 2 bases and J by 7 bases, and 12 bases separated the two germline ends. The CDR3 loop is CASSFGQGSEKLFF. For the CDR3, the DNA is TGTGCCAGCAGCTTCGGGCAGGGGAGTGAAAAACTGTTTTTT.

The chain couples TRBV7-9 to TRBJ1-2; 10 bases match TRBD1. V gave up 3 bases and J gave up 8 bases; unmatched junction bases: 3. Looked up from germline, CDR1 is SEHNR and CDR2 is FQNEAQ (reference sequence). The CDR3 spans 13 residues. The DNA for the CDR3 is TGTGCCAGCAGCTTGGGGACAGGGGAAGGCTACACCTTC. Amino acids: CASSLGTGEGYTF. The full variable domain, rest sourced from reference TRBV7-9 and TRBJ1-2, is DTGVSQNPRHKITKRGQNVTFRCDPISEHNRLYWYRQTLGQGPEFLTYFQNEAQLEKSRLLSDRFSAERPKGSFSTLEIQRTEQGDSAMYLCASSLGTGEGYTFGSGTRLTVV.

This clone was detected only once. This chain uses TRBV19 with TRBJ2-1, with 7 positions matching TRBD2. The V and J ends lost 5 bases and 0 bases, in that order; junction bases with no gene match: 10. Germline CDR1 LNHDA, CDR2 SQIVND (reference sequence). The CDR3 is 17 amino acids. The CDR3 DNA reads as TGTGCCAGTAGTGAGGTAGCGGGCAGGAGCTCCTACAATGAGCAGTTCTTC. This sequence encodes CASSEVAGRSSYNEQFF.

The CDR3: CASSPPLVQGALYGYTF. In DNA, the CDR3 is TGTGCCAGCAGCCCACCCTTGGTGCAGGGGGCGTTATATGGCTACACCTTC. The genes are TRBV4-2 and TRBJ1-2; 8 bases fit TRBD1. The CDR3 contains 17 residues. V shed 4 bases and J 5 bases; nucleotides not matched to a gene: 15. CDR1 LGHNA and CDR2 YNFKEQ come from the germline V gene.

The CDR3 region is CASSPAHKWPSYGYTF. The CDR3, as DNA: TGTGCCAGCTCACCAGCCCATAAGTGGCCAAGCTATGGCTACACCTTC. The chain has TRBV18 and TRBJ1-2, with D uncertain. Germline V lookup: CDR1 KGHSH, CDR2 LQKENI. This CDR3 region has 16 residues. The V gene lost 2 bases and the J gene lost 4 bases, with 17 bases spanning the gap.

This clone appeared once. This chain connects TRBV6-1 to TRBJ1-4; TRBD1 might be the D (5 bases). Germline-derived CDR1 and CDR2 are MNHNS and SASEGT. V lost 1 base and J lost 8, with 11 bases in between. The CDR3 covers 14 residues. This chain's CDR3 is CASSEVVGVEKLFF. The CDR3 nucleotides read TGTGCCAGCAGTGAAGTGGTAGGGGTAGAAAAACTGTTTTTT.

The chain recombines TRBV27 with TRBJ1-1; D is undetermined. Germline V gives CDR1 MNHEY, CDR2 SMNVEV (reference sequence). V shed 6 bases and J shed 3 bases, with 11 bases lying between them. The CDR3 is 13 residues long. In nucleotides, the CDR3 is TGTGCCAGCAGCTTCTATTGGGACACTGAAGCTTTCTTT. The encoded protein is CASSFYWDTEAFF.

This clone has a handful of counts. V usage is TRBV7-3 and J usage is TRBJ2-1; D may be TRBD1 (5 bases). Germline-derived CDR1 and CDR2 are SGHTA and FQGTGA. V was trimmed by 4 bases and J by 7 bases, leaving 5 bases between them. CDR3 length: 11 amino acids. The CDR3 sequence: CASSSGNEQFF. For the CDR3, the DNA is TGTGCCAGCAGCTCAGGGAATGAGCAGTTCTTC.

This clone was seen a handful of times. The V call is TRBV30, the J call TRBJ1-2; D not certain. The CDR3 consists of 14 residues. Trimming stripped 1 base from V and 6 bases from J, with 15 bases between. The germline V gene encodes CDR1 GTSNPN and CDR2 SVGIG (reference sequence). The CDR3 loop is CAWSGLTGLDGYTF. CDR3 in DNA: TGTGCCTGGAGTGGACTTACGGGGTTGGATGGCTACACCTTC.

V is TRBV9 and J is TRBJ2-3; the D gene is possibly TRBD2 (6 bases). The CDR3 consists of 16 residues. CDR1 and CDR2 from the germline V gene are SGDLS and YYNGEE. Trimming took off 5 bases at V and 1 base at J, with 17 bases between the two ends. The CDR3 here is CASRLGGSSGTDTQYF. DNA of the CDR3: TGTGCCAGCAGGCTCGGGGGATCCTCTGGCACAGATACGCAGTATTTT.

The rearrangement uses TRBV9 and TRBJ1-1, with D possibly being TRBD1 (5 bases). Trimming removed 0 bases from V and 0 bases from J, with 15 bases in between. Per germline, CDR1 SGDLS and CDR2 YYNGEE. The CDR3 spans 17 residues. CDR3 residues: CASSVVAGRAMNTEAFF. DNA for the CDR3: TGTGCCAGCAGCGTAGTGGCAGGGCGGGCGATGAACACTGAAGCTTTCTTT.

The chain is built from TRBV5-1 and TRBJ1-5; the match to TRBD1 covers 9 bases. This CDR3 has 16 residues. The V gene's germline CDR1 is SGHRS and CDR2 YFSETQ. V lost 4 bases to trimming and J lost 2 bases; unmatched junction nucleotides: 7. The CDR3 here is CASSETGGLGNQPQHF. CDR3 nucleotides: TGCGCCAGCAGCGAAACAGGGGGCTTGGGCAATCAGCCCCAGCATTTT.

The rearrangement uses TRBV6-6 and TRBJ1-1; D gene uncertain. This CDR3 region has 11 residues. V lost 7 bases and J 5 bases, leaving 8 bases between the germline ends. The germline gives CDR1 MNHNY, CDR2 SVGAGI (reference sequence). CDR3 sequence: CASNSGTEAFF. In nucleotides, the CDR3 is TGTGCCAGCAACTCTGGAACTGAAGCTTTCTTT.

This chain connects TRBV4-3 to TRBJ1-3; D is uncertain. The CDR3 runs to 13 residues. V was clipped by 4 bases and J by 4 bases, with 8 bases between them. Per the germline V gene, CDR1 is LGHNA and CDR2 is YSLEER. The CDR3 loop is CASSLTQGNTIYF. The CDR3 nucleotides are TGCGCCAGCAGCCTGACACAGGGAAACACCATATATTTT.

The chain recombines TRBV5-6 with TRBJ1-2; perhaps TRBD1 as D (6 bases). CDR3 length equals 13 residues. Per germline, CDR1 SGHDT and CDR2 YYEEEE. V lost 0 bases and J lost 7, with 10 bases in between. The CDR3 loop is CASSLVSGAGYTF. Written as DNA, the CDR3 is TGTGCCAGCAGCTTGGTCTCAGGGGCTGGCTACACCTTC.

This chain joins TRBV19 and TRBJ1-6; 10 nucleotides match TRBD1. The germline gives CDR1 LNHDA, CDR2 SQIVND (reference sequence). CDR3 size: 16 residues. With V trimmed by 5 bases and J by 7 bases, 8 bases remained unmatched. Here the CDR3 reads CASSPQSGQGNSPLHF. In DNA form, the CDR3 reads TGTGCCAGTAGTCCCCAGTCGGGACAGGGGAATTCACCCCTCCACTTT.

The chain employs TRBV7-2 and TRBJ1-1; D call uncertain. The V gene's germline CDR1 is SGHTA and CDR2 FQGNSA. The CDR3 is 14 residues long. V dropped 5 bases and J dropped 2 bases, with 12 bases sitting between them. The CDR3, as DNA: TGTGCCAGCAGCCATCCAAGGGCCAACACTGAAGCTTTCTTT. It translates to CASSHPRANTEAFF. Full variable domain (remainder filled in from reference TRBV7-2 and TRBJ1-1): GAGVSQSPSNKVTEKGKDVELRCDPISGHTALYWYRQSLGQGLEFLIYFQGNSAPDKSGLPSDRFSAERTGGSVSTLTIQRTQQEDSAVYLCASSHPRANTEAFFGQGTRLTVV.

This clone was seen only a few times. J is TRBJ1-5 and V is TRBV21-1. TRBV21-1 corresponds to a pseudogene. The CDR3 is 12 residues long. CDR3 amino acids: CASPIRGQPQHF. CDR3 DNA sequence: TGTGCCAGCCCGATCCGGGGGCAGCCCCAGCATTTT.

The chain has TRBV20-1 and TRBJ1-2, with D possibly being TRBD1 (6 bases). V was shortened by 3 bases and J by 8 bases, with 10 bases between the two germline ends. The V gene's germline CDR1 is DFQATT and CDR2 SNEGSKA (reference sequence). The CDR3 consists of 11 residues. The CDR3 sequence is CSASTGWGYTF. The CDR3 DNA reads TGCAGTGCTAGTACAGGGTGGGGCTACACCTTC.

The gene calls are TRBV6-5 and TRBJ1-1, with a possible D match to TRBD1 (5 bases). The CDR3 contains 14 residues. Trimming left V 10 bases short and J 5 bases short, with 20 bases between. Per germline, CDR1 MNHEY and CDR2 SVGAGI. CDR3 protein: CATLHGGLATEAFF. The CDR3 DNA follows: TGTGCCACTCTTCATGGGGGATTGGCAACTGAAGCTTTCTTT.

CDR3 sequence reads: CASSPLAGNTGELFF. CDR3 DNA: TGTGCCAGTAGTCCATTAGCGGGGAACACCGGGGAGCTGTTTTTT. This chain connects TRBV19 to TRBJ2-2, with TRBD2 identical over 7 bases. This CDR3 has 15 residues. Germline CDR1 LNHDA, CDR2 SQIVND (reference sequence). V was clipped by 5 bases and J by 1 base; unmatched bases: 4.

The CDR3 sequence is CASENRGSSEPQHF. CDR3 DNA sequence: TGTGCCAGCGAGAACAGGGGGTCCTCGGAGCCCCAGCATTTT. The chain carries TRBV6-1 and TRBJ1-5, with 8 bases lining up with TRBD1. The CDR3 extends over 14 amino acids. CDR1 is MNHNS and CDR2 is SASEGT in the germline V gene. The V and J ends lost 8 bases and 8 bases, in that order; junction bases with no gene match: 11.

This clone occurred a few times. The V call is TRBV29-1, the J call TRBJ1-1; 8 bases agree with TRBD1. The trim removed 6 bases at V and 0 bases at J, leaving 9 bases unmatched. The length of the CDR3 is 15 residues. Germline assignment: CDR1 SQVTM and CDR2 ANQGSEA. The DNA of the CDR3 is TGCAGCGTAGGACAGGGTAGGCTTATGAACACTGAAGCTTTCTTT. This sequence encodes CSVGQGRLMNTEAFF.